The T cell receptor beta chain described here comes from a study of blood T cell repertoires in COVID-19. Using immunoSEQ multiplex PCR, the repertoire was profiled, and TCRdb retains in-frame clones only, with some absent. Found here are about 250,000 clones, about 82% of them singletons; the top ten hold roughly 5%. The CDR3 runs to 18 residues. Germline CDR1 MGHRA, CDR2 YSYEKL. The V end lost 0 bases, the J end lost 1 base, and 17 bases lay between the germline ends. This receptor was taken from a middle-aged man with active or convalescent COVID-19. Sequencing used peripheral blood. The rearrangement joins TRBV4-1 to TRBJ2-3; D perhaps matches TRBD2 (6 bases). Written as DNA, the CDR3 is TGCGCCAGCAGCCAAGATACCAGAGAGTGGGGGGGCACAGATACGCAGTATTTT. Translated: CASSQDTREWGGTDTQYF.